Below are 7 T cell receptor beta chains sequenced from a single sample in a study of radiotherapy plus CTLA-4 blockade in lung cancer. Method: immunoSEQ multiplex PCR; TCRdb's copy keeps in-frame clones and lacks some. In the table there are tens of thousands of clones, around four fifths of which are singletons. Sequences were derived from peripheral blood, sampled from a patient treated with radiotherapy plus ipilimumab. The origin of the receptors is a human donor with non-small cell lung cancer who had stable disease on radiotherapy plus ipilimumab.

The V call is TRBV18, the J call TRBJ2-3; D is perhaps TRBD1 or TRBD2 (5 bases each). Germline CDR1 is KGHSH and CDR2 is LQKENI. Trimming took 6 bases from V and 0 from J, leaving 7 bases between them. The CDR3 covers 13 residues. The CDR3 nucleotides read TGTGCCAGCTCGAGGGGTAGCACAGATACGCAGTATTTT. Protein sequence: CASSRGSTDTQYF.

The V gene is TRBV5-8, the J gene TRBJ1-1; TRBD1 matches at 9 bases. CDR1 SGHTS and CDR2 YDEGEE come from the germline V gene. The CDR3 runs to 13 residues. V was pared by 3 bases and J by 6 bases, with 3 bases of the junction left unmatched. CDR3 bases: TGTGCCAGCAGCTGGGACAGGGTCGCTGAAGCTTTCTTT. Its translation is CASSWDRVAEAFF.

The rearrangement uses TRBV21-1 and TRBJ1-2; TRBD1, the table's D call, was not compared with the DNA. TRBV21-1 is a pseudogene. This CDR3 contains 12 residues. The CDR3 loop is CASSGQYYGYTF. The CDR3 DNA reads TGTGCCAGCAGCGGACAGTACTATGGCTACACCTTC.

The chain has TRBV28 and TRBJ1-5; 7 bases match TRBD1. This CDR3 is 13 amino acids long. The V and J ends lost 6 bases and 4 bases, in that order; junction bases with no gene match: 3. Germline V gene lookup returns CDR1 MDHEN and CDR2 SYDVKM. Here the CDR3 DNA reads TGTGCCAGCAGCCTACAGGGGAATCAGCCCCAGCATTTT. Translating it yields CASSLQGNQPQHF.

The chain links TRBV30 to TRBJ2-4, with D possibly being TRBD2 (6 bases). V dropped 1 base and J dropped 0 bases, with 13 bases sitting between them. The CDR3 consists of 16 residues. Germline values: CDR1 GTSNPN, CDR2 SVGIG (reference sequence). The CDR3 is CAWSAEGSLAKNIQYF. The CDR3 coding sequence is TGTGCCTGGAGTGCGGAGGGGTCACTAGCCAAAAACATTCAGTACTTC.

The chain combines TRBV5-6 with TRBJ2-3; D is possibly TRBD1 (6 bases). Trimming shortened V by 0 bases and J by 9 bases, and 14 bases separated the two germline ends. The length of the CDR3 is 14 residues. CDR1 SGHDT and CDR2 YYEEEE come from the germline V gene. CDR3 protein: CASSLAQGLYTQYF. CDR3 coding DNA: TGTGCCAGCAGCTTGGCGCAGGGGTTATACACGCAGTATTTT.

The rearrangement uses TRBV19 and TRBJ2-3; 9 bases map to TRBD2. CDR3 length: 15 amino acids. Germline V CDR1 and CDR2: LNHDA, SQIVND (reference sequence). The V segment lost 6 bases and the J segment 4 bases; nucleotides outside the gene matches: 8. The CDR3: CASRGSGRVPDTQYF. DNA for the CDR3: TGTGCCAGTAGGGGTAGCGGGAGAGTTCCAGATACGCAGTATTTT. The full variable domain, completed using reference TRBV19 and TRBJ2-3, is DGGITQSPKYLFRKEGQNVTLSCEQNLNHDAMYWYRQDPGQGLRLIYYSQIVNDFQKGDIAEGYSVSREKKESFPLTVTSAQKNPTAFYLCASRGSGRVPDTQYFGPGTRLTVL.